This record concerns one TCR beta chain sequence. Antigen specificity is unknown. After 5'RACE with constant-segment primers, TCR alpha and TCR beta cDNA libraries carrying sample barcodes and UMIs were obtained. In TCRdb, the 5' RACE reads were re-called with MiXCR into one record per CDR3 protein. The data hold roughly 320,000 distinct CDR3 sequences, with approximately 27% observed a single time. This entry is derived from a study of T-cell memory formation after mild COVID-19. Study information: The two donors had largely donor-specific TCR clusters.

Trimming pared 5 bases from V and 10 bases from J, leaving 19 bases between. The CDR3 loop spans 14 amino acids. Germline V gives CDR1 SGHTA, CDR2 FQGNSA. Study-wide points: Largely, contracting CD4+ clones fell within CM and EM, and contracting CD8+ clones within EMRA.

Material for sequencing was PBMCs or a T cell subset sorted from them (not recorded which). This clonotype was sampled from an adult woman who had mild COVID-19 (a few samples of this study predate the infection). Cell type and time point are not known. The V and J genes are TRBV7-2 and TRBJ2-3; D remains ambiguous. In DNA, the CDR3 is TGTGCCAGCAGCCCATACTTGTCGAAAACTTCGCAGTATTTT. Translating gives CASSPYLSKTSQYF.